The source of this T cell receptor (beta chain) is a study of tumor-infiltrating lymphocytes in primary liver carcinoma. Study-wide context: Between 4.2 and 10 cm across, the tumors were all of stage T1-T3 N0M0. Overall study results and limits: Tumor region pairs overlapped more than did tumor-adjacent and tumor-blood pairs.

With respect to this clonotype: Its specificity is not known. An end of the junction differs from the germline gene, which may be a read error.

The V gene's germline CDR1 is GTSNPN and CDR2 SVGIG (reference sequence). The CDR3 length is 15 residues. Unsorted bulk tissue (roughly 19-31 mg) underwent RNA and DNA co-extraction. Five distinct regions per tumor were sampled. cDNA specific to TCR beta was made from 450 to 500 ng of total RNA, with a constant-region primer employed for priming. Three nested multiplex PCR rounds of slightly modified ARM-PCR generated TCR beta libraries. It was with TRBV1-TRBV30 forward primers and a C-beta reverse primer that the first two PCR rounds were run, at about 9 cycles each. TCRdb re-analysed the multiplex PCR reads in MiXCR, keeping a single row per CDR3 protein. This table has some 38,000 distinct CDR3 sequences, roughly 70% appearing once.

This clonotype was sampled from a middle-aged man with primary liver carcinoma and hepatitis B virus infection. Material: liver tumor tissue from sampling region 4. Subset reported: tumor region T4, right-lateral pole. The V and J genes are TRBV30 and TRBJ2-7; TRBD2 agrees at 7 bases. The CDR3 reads CAWSLQAAGTCDQYF. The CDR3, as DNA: TGCGCCTGGAGCCTACAGGCAGCGGGAACCTGCGACCAGTACTTC.